The 28 T cell receptor beta chains presented below share a single source sample, sequenced in a study of cytomegalovirus exposure and HLA in healthy donors. Both 60 Vbeta primers and 13 Jbeta primers went into the PCR. Assay used: immunoSEQ multiplex PCR; TCRdb lists only in-frame clones, some missing. Among about 160,000 clones listed, 70% to 80% were seen once. The sequencing sample was made of PBMCs. Receptors originate from a woman aged 50 to 60 in good health and CMV-seronegative.

This clone came up many times. This sequence joins TRBV6-4 and TRBJ2-1; D perhaps matches TRBD1 (6 bases). CDR1 MRHNA and CDR2 SNTAGT come from the germline V gene. Trimming removed 7 bases from V and 6 bases from J, with 19 bases in between. CDR3 length equals 15 residues. In DNA form, the CDR3 reads TGTGCCAGCACCGAGGAAGGGGGATCCGTCAATGAGCAGTTCTTC. This translates into CASTEEGGSVNEQFF.

V gene TRBV9 combines with J gene TRBJ1-6; the D is unclear. The germline gives CDR1 SGDLS, CDR2 YYNGEE. This CDR3 is built from 17 residues. V was pared by 3 bases and J by 8 bases, with 21 bases between. CDR3 bases: TGTGCCAGCAGCGATCCCTATCGCGGGGTGGTCGATTCACCCCTCCACTTT. As protein: CASSDPYRGVVDSPLHF.

The V gene is TRBV11-3, the J gene TRBJ1-1; no clear D. The CDR3 is made up of 13 amino acids. Trimming stripped 2 bases from V and 1 base from J, with 5 bases between. Germline assignment: CDR1 SGHNT and CDR2 YENEEA. The DNA of the CDR3 is TGTGCCAGCAGCTTACGGGAGAACACTGAAGCTTTCTTT. Its translation: CASSLRENTEAFF.

The rearrangement joins TRBV19 to TRBJ2-3, with 10 bases lining up with TRBD2. Germline V lookup: CDR1 LNHDA, CDR2 SQIVND (reference sequence). Trimming at V came to 5 bases and at J to 4 bases, leaving 9 bases not matched to a gene. The CDR3 is 16 residues long. As DNA, the CDR3 is TGTGCCAGTAGTTCCCCGGGACTAGCGTTCGCAGATACGCAGTATTTT. The encoded protein is CASSSPGLAFADTQYF.

This clone has only one observation. The genes are TRBV28 and TRBJ1-2; no firm D call. Germline V CDR1 and CDR2: MDHEN, SYDVKM. This CDR3 contains 12 residues. Trimming cost V 1 base and J 5 bases, with 5 bases left between them. In DNA, the CDR3 is TGTGCCAGCAGTTTATCCCAATATGGCTACACCTTC. This gives the protein CASSLSQYGYTF.

The gene calls are TRBV7-2 and TRBJ2-3; TRBD2 is a possible D gene (6 bases). With 1 base removed from V and 4 bases from J, the gap between germline ends came to 12 bases. The CDR3 length is 15 residues. The germline CDR1 and CDR2 sequences are SGHTA and FQGNSA. The CDR3 region has the DNA TGTGCCAGCAGCTTAGGTGGGAGGTTTGCAGATACGCAGTATTTT. It is translated as CASSLGGRFADTQYF.

With regard to this clone: Compared with germline, one end of the junction differs, possibly owing to a read error. The chain employs TRBV4-2 and TRBJ1-5; D possibly corresponds to TRBD1 (5 bases). CDR3 length: 17 residues. Germline V gene lookup returns CDR1 LGHNA and CDR2 YNFKEQ. The CDR3 DNA is TGTGCCAGCGGCCAGGACGGACAAGTTCGGTCCAATCAGCCCCAGCATTTT. It yields the protein CASGQDGQVRSNQPQHF.

J is TRBJ2-7 and V is TRBV6-1; TRBD2 matches 8 bases. The CDR3 runs to 14 residues. CDR1 is MNHNS and CDR2 is SASEGT in the germline V gene. The J segment lost 6 bases and the V segment lost 7 bases, leaving 11 bases of the junction unmatched. The CDR3 region has the DNA TGTGCCAGCACAAGGAGCGGGAGTTTTTCCGAGCAGTACTTC. Translated: CASTRSGSFSEQYF.

The chain links TRBV28 to TRBJ1-2, with 8 positions matching TRBD1. The CDR3 runs 14 residues. Germline assignment: CDR1 MDHEN and CDR2 SYDVKM. V lost 5 bases and J lost 4; bases outside the gene matches: 6. The CDR3 nucleotides read TGTGCCAGCAGTGAAGGGACAGGCATCTATGGCTACACCTTC. Its protein product is CASSEGTGIYGYTF.

This clone was detected a few times. The chain carries TRBV5-1 and TRBJ1-4, with D maybe TRBD1 (6 bases). Trimming took 7 bases from V and 7 from J, leaving 20 bases between them. Germline V gives CDR1 SGHRS, CDR2 YFSETQ. The CDR3 has 15 residues. CDR3 bases: TGCGCCAGCCAAGCCCAAGGGGGGGGACGTGAAAAACTGTTTTTT. It translates to CASQAQGGGREKLFF.

The rearrangement uses TRBV5-1 and TRBJ2-1; 9 positions agree with TRBD2. V was pared by 0 bases and J by 4 bases, with 5 bases of the junction left unmatched. The CDR3 has 16 residues. CDR1 and CDR2 (germline): SGHRS, YFSETQ. The CDR3, as DNA: TGCGCCAGCAGCTTGGACTTGCGGGAGGGATACAATGAGCAGTTCTTC. This codes for CASSLDLREGYNEQFF.

The chain couples TRBV10-3 to TRBJ1-2, with 8 bases matching TRBD1. V trimming: 5 bases; J trimming: 7 bases; junction bases outside the gene matches: 9. This CDR3 has 14 amino acids. Germline loops: CDR1 ENHRY, CDR2 SYGVKD. The CDR3 protein is CAISSEARGLGYTF. The CDR3 DNA reads as TGTGCCATCAGTAGCGAGGCCAGGGGGCTTGGCTACACCTTC.

The chain joins TRBV2 to TRBJ2-3, with 7 positions matching TRBD2. Germline-derived CDR1 and CDR2 are SNHLY and FYNNEI. The CDR3 has 18 amino acids. Trimming at V came to 4 bases and at J to 2 bases, leaving 15 bases not matched to a gene. The CDR3 reads CASSGATWRRGITDTQYF. CDR3 DNA sequence: TGTGCCAGCAGTGGGGCTACCTGGCGGCGGGGGATCACAGATACGCAGTATTTT.

This clone was seen just once. This chain joins TRBV10-3 and TRBJ1-6; D call uncertain. V dropped 4 bases and J dropped 0 bases, with 10 bases sitting between them. The CDR3 sequence is 16 residues long. Germline V gene lookup returns CDR1 ENHRY and CDR2 SYGVKD. The CDR3, as DNA: TGTGCCATCAGTGCCCGGGTCCACTCCTATAATTCACCCCTCCACTTT. As protein: CAISARVHSYNSPLHF.

The rearrangement links TRBV28 to TRBJ1-2; D gene ambiguous. The CDR3 runs 15 residues. Between the trimmed V and J ends, which lost 6 bases and 0 bases, there was a span of 14 bases. Looked up from germline, CDR1 is MDHEN and CDR2 is SYDVKM. CDR3 coding DNA: TGTGCCAGCAGCGGTGGGAGTGATACTAACTATGGCTACACCTTC. It is translated as CASSGGSDTNYGYTF.

The chain combines TRBV11-2 with TRBJ1-1; D is perhaps TRBD1 (5 bases). The germline V gene encodes CDR1 SGHAT and CDR2 FQNNGV. The CDR3 is made up of 14 amino acids. The germline V and J ends were trimmed by 0 bases and 1 base, with 6 bases remaining between them. The CDR3 nucleotides are TGTGCCAGCAGCTTAGAGGGGGGGAACACTGAAGCTTTCTTT. Amino acid sequence: CASSLEGGNTEAFF.

This clone was picked up one time. The rearrangement uses TRBV11-3 and TRBJ2-7, with TRBD1 identical over 8 bases. From germline, CDR1 is SGHNT and CDR2 YENEEA. The CDR3 is made up of 15 amino acids. The V segment lost 1 base and the J segment 3 bases; nucleotides outside the gene matches: 5. The DNA for the CDR3 is TGTGCCAGCAGCTTAGGACAGGGGTCGGACTACGAGCAGTACTTC. It yields the protein CASSLGQGSDYEQYF.

The chain links TRBV19 to TRBJ1-1, with no clear D. The CDR3 spans 15 residues. Germline V gene data show CDR1 as LNHDA and CDR2 as SQIVND (reference sequence). V was trimmed by 5 bases and J by 3 bases, leaving 16 bases between them. This chain's CDR3 is CASSSISVSDTEAFF. CDR3 coding DNA: TGTGCCAGTAGTTCGATCTCGGTCTCGGACACTGAAGCTTTCTTT.

The chain is built from TRBV5-4 and TRBJ1-2, with TRBD1 matching over 8 bases. V lost 0 bases and J lost 2; bases outside the gene matches: 3. The germline V gene encodes CDR1 SGHNT and CDR2 YYREEE (reference sequence). The CDR3 covers 15 residues. In DNA form, the CDR3 reads TGTGCCAGCAGCTTGGTAAGGACAGGGAACTATGGCTACACCTTC. This gives the protein CASSLVRTGNYGYTF.

The chain joins TRBV5-1 to TRBJ2-7; 7 bases are shared with TRBD2. The CDR3 sequence is 20 residues long. Germline-derived CDR1 and CDR2 are SGHRS and YFSETQ. With V trimmed by 4 bases and J by 2 bases, 24 bases remained unmatched. CDR3 residues: CASSPEIATSVLFGPYEQYF. In DNA, the CDR3 is TGCGCCAGCAGCCCAGAAATCGCTACTAGCGTACTCTTTGGGCCCTACGAGCAGTACTTC.

The chain couples TRBV6-1 to TRBJ2-2, with D possibly matching TRBD2 (6 bases). Looked up from germline, CDR1 is MNHNS and CDR2 is SASEGT. The V gene lost 5 bases and the J gene lost 0 bases, with 10 bases spanning the gap. The CDR3 totals 15 residues. The CDR3 DNA reads as TGTGCCAGCAGTCCGGCGGGGCCGAACACCGGGGAGCTGTTTTTT. Translation gives CASSPAGPNTGELFF.

This rearrangement joins TRBV27 to TRBJ1-1; the D gene is possibly TRBD1 (5 bases). Trimming shortened V by 6 bases and J by 3 bases, and 11 bases separated the two germline ends. CDR1 is MNHEY and CDR2 is SMNVEV in the germline V gene (reference sequence). The CDR3 sequence is 13 residues long. CDR3: CASSQRQYTEAFF. For the CDR3, the DNA is TGTGCCAGCAGCCAACGACAGTACACTGAAGCTTTCTTT.

The CDR3 coding sequence is TGTGCCAGTACTCCGGTTAAGGGGCAGGCGCAAAATCAGCCCCAGCATTTT. This encodes CASTPVKGQAQNQPQHF. V gene TRBV19 combines with J gene TRBJ1-5, with a tentative D call TRBD1 (5 bases). The CDR3 spans 17 residues. Germline CDR1 reads LNHDA; CDR2 reads SQIVND (reference sequence). Trimming stripped 7 bases from V and 4 bases from J, with 23 bases between.

The chain links TRBV6-5 to TRBJ2-1; D is uncertain. The V gene lost 0 bases and the J gene lost 8 bases, with 8 bases spanning the gap. CDR3 length: 13 amino acids. Germline values: CDR1 MNHEY, CDR2 SVGAGI. The CDR3: CASSYSEVDEQFF. CDR3 DNA: TGTGCCAGCAGTTACTCCGAGGTGGATGAGCAGTTCTTC.

DNA for the CDR3: TGTGCCAGCACCCGTGGCGGGACTAAAGGTTACAATGAGCAGTTCTTC. This encodes CASTRGGTKGYNEQFF. The genes are TRBV28 and TRBJ2-1; TRBD2 aligns across 7 bases. The V gene's germline CDR1 is MDHEN and CDR2 SYDVKM. The CDR3 sequence is 16 residues long. V lost 7 bases to trimming and J lost 4 bases; unmatched junction nucleotides: 13.

This chain joins TRBV5-6 and TRBJ2-7; 9 bases agree with TRBD1. This CDR3 has 17 residues. CDR1 and CDR2 (germline): SGHDT, YYEEEE. The V and J ends lost 0 bases and 3 bases, in that order; junction bases with no gene match: 10. This CDR3 reads CASSLAWTGATIYEQYF. The CDR3 DNA is TGTGCCAGCAGCTTGGCCTGGACAGGGGCCACCATCTACGAGCAGTACTTC.

A single count supports this clone. J is TRBJ2-1 and V is TRBV7-2; 8 bases map to TRBD2. V was clipped by 3 bases and J by 10 bases; unmatched bases: 14. The CDR3 contains 16 residues. In germline, CDR1 is SGHTA, CDR2 FQGNSA. The CDR3 sequence is CASSLALAGPGLEQFF. The CDR3 nucleotides are TGTGCCAGCAGCTTGGCGCTAGCGGGCCCCGGTTTAGAGCAGTTCTTC.

The chain links TRBV6-4 to TRBJ1-5; TRBD1 is a possible D gene (6 bases). V was clipped by 2 bases and J by 6 bases, with 14 bases between them. Germline V lookup: CDR1 MRHNA, CDR2 SNTAGT. The CDR3 consists of 15 residues. As DNA, the CDR3 is TGTGCCAGCAGTGACACGCAGGGGTGGGTTCAGCCCCAGCATTTT. Amino acid sequence: CASSDTQGWVQPQHF.